This TCR beta chain was found in a study of regulatory T cells in long-lasting Graves disease. This clonotype came up many times. Time point of the sample: newly diagnosed GD, antithyroid drugs for less than 3 months. The TCR library was made from RNA that had been extracted from PBMCs in TRIzol. Construction of the TCR beta libraries employed iRepertoire HTBI primers in conjunction with Arm-PCR of CDR3 regions. TCRdb reanalysed the multiplex PCR reads using MiXCR and keeps one entry per CDR3 protein. The sample holds 200,000 to 300,000 distinct CDR3 sequences, 20% to 25% seen once. Germline loops: CDR1 SNHLY, CDR2 FYNNEI. V shed 4 bases and J 4 bases; nucleotides not matched to a gene: 9. This CDR3 is 16 amino acids long.

This receptor was taken from a female donor with Graves disease. The chain recombines TRBV2 with TRBJ1-5; 8 positions agree with TRBD1. Sequencing was performed on peripheral blood mononuclear cells (PBMCs), taken at new diagnosis, from a patient treated with antithyroid drugs. The CDR3 loop reads CASSALGQGGNQPQHF. CDR3 sequence (DNA): TGTGCCAGCAGTGCCCTCGGACAGGGCGGGAATCAGCCCCAGCATTTT. Filled out from reference TRBV2 and TRBJ1-5, the complete variable domain reads EPEVTQTPSHQVTQMGQEVILRCVPISNHLYFYWYRQILGQKVEFLVSFYNNEISEKSEIFDDQFSVERPDGSNFTLKIRSTKLEDSAMYFCASSALGQGGNQPQHFGDGTRLSIL.